A single T cell receptor beta chain is shown here with its context. The antigen is not known. CDR3 length: 16 amino acids. Germline V CDR1 and CDR2: LNHDA, SQIVND (reference sequence). The junction had 12 bases not matched to a gene; V was cut back by 5 bases and J by 5 bases. Samples came from healthy bone marrow donors. This specimen comes from a study of cytomegalovirus exposure and HLA in healthy donors. Study-level findings and limits: Previously analyzed data showed that most TCR beta V segments were productive at a frequency of about 90% or about 30%.

PCR involved 60 Vbeta and 13 Jbeta primers. TCRdb's table, derived via immunoSEQ multiplex PCR, lists solely in-frame clones and lacks some. This repertoire shows about 150,000 clones, roughly 79% found once; its top ten account for 2.5% to 3.5%. This clonotype originated in a woman aged 45-60 years in good health and CMV-seropositive. Material: PBMCs. The rearrangement links TRBV19 to TRBJ2-3, with 8 bases identical to TRBD2. The CDR3 DNA reads TGTGCCAGTAGTTCACACACGACTAGCGCCGGAGATACGCAGTATTTT. Amino acid sequence: CASSSHTTSAGDTQYF. Supplemented by reference TRBV19 and TRBJ2-3, the full variable domain reads DGGITQSPKYLFRKEGQNVTLSCEQNLNHDAMYWYRQDPGQGLRLIYYSQIVNDFQKGDIAEGYSVSREKKESFPLTVTSAQKNPTAFYLCASSSHTTSAGDTQYFGPGTRLTVL.